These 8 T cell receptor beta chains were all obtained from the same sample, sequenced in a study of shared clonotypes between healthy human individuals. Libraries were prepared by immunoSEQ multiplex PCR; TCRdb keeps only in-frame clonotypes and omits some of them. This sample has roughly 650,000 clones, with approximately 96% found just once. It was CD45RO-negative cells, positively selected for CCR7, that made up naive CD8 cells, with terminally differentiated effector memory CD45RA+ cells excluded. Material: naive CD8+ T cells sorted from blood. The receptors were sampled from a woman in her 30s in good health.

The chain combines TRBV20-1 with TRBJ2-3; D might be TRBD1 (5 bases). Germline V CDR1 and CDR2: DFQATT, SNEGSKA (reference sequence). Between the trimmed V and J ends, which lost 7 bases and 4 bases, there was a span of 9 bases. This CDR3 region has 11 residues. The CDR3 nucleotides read TGCAGTGTTGACAGTCCAGATACGCAGTATTTT. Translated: CSVDSPDTQYF.

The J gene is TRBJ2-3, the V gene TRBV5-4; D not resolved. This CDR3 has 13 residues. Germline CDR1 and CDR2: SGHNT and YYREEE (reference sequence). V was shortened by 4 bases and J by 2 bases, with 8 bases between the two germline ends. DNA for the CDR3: TGTGCCAGCAGCAGTAGTGTCACAGATACGCAGTATTTT. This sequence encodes CASSSSVTDTQYF.

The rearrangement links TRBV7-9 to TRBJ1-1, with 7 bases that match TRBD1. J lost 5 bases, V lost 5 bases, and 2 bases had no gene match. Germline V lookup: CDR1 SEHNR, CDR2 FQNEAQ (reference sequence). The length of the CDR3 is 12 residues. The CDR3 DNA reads TGTGCCAGCAGCACACAGGGGACTGAAGCTTTCTTT. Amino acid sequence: CASSTQGTEAFF.

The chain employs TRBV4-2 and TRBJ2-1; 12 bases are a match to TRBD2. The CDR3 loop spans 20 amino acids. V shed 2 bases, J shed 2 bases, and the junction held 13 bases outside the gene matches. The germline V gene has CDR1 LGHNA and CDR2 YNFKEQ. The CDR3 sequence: CASSQYGWETSGSPYNEQFF. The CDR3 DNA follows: TGTGCCAGCAGCCAATACGGGTGGGAGACTAGCGGGAGCCCCTACAATGAGCAGTTCTTC.

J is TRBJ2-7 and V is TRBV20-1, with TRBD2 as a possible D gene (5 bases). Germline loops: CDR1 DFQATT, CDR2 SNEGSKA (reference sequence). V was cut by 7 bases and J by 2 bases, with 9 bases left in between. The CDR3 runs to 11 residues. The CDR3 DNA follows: TGCAGTGGGGAGCCAGCCTACGAGCAGTACTTC. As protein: CSGEPAYEQYF.

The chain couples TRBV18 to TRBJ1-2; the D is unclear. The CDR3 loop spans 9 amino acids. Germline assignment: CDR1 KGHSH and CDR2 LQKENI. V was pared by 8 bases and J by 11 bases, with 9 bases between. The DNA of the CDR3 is TGTGCCAGCGGCGCGGATTACACCTTC. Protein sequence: CASGADYTF.

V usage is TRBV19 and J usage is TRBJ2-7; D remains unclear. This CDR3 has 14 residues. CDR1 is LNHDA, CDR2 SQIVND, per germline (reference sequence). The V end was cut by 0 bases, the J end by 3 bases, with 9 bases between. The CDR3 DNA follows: TGTGCCAGTAGTATAGACAGCCACCTCTACGAGCAGTACTTC. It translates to CASSIDSHLYEQYF.

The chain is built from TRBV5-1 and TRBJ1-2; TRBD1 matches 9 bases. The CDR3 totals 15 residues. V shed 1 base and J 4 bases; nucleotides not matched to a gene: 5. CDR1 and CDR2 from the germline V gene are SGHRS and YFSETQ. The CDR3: CASSLLRTGAYGYTF. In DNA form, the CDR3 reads TGCGCCAGCAGCTTGTTGAGGACAGGGGCCTATGGCTACACCTTC.